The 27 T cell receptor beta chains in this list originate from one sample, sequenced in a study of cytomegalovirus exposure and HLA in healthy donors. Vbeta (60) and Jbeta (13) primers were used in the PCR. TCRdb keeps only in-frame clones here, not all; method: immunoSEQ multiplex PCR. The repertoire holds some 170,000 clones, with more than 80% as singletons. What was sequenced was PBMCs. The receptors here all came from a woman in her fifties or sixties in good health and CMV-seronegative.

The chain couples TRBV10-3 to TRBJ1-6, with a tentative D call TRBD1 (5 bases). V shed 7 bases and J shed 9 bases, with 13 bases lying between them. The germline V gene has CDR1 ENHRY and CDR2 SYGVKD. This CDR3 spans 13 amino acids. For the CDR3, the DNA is TGTGCCATCAATCAGGGAGGTGGTTCACCCCTCCACTTT. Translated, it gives CAINQGGGSPLHF.

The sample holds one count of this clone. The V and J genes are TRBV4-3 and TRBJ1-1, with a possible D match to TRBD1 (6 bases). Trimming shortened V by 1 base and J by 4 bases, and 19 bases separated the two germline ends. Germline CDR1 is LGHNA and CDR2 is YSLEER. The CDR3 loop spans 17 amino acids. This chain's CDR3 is CASSQVLWAGDVTEAFF. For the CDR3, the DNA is TGCGCCAGCAGCCAAGTACTGTGGGCAGGGGACGTCACTGAAGCTTTCTTT.

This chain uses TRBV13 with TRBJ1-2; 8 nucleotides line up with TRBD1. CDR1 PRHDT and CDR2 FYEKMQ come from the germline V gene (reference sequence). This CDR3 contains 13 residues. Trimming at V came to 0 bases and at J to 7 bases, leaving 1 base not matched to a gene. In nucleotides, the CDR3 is TGTGCCAGCAGCTTAGGGGACAGGGTTGGCTACACCTTC. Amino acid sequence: CASSLGDRVGYTF.

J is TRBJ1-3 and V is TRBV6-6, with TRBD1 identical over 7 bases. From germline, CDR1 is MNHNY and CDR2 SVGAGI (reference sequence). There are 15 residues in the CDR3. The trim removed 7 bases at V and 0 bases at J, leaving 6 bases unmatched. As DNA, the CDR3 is TGTGCCAGCATTATCGGACAGGCCTCTGGAAACACCATATATTTT. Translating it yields CASIIGQASGNTIYF.

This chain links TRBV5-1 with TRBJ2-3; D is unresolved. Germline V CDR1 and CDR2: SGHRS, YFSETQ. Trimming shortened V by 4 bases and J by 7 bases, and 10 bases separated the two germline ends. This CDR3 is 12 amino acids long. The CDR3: CASSSDGYTQYF. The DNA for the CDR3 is TGCGCCAGCAGCAGCGACGGTTATACGCAGTATTTT.

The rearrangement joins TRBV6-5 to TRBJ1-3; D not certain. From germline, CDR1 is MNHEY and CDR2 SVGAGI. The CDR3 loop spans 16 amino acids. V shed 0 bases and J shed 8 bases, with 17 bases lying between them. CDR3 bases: TGTGCCAGCAGTTACTCGTTGTTGCGGTCCCGGGACACCATATATTTT. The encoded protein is CASSYSLLRSRDTIYF.

In DNA form, the CDR3 reads TGTGCCAGCATCGGCGGGGGGGCCAACTACAATGAGCAGTTCTTC. Translated: CASIGGGANYNEQFF. The chain carries TRBV6-1 and TRBJ2-1; 9 nucleotides align to TRBD2. The CDR3 is 15 residues long. CDR1 is MNHNS, CDR2 SASEGT, per germline. The V gene end was trimmed by 7 bases and the J gene end by 3 bases; junction bases not matched to a gene: 7.

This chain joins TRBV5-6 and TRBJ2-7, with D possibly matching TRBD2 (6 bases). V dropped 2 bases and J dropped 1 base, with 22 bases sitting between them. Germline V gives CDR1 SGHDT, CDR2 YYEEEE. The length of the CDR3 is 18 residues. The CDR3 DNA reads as TGTGCCAGCAGCTTCGGACATAGCGGTGGGCCGATATCCTACGAGCAGTACTTC. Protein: CASSFGHSGGPISYEQYF.

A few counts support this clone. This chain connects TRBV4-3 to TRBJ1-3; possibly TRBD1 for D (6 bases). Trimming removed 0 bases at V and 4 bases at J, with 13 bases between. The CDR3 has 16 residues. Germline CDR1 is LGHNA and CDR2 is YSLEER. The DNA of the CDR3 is TGCGCCAGCAGCCAAGATCTGGGGGCTGCCGGAAACACCATATATTTT. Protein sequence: CASSQDLGAAGNTIYF.

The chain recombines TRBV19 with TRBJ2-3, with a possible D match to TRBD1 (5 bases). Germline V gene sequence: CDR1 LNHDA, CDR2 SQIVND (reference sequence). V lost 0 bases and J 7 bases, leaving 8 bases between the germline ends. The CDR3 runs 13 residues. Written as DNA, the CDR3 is TGTGCCAGTAGTATAGACAGGGAAAATACGCAGTATTTT. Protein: CASSIDRENTQYF.

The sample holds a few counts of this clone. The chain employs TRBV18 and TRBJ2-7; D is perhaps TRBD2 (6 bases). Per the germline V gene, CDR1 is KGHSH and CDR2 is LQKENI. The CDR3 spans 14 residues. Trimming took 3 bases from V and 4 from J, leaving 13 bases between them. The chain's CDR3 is CASSPGTGRYEQYF. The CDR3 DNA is TGTGCCAGCTCACCGGGGACCGGGAGATACGAGCAGTACTTC. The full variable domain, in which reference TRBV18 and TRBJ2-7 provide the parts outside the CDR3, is NAGVMQNPRHLVRRRGQEARLRCSPMKGHSHVYWYRQLPEEGLKFMVYLQKENIIDESGMPKERFSAEFPKEGPSILRIQQVVRGDSAAYFCASSPGTGRYEQYFGPGTRLTVT.

In nucleotides, the CDR3 is TGTGCCACCCGCGCGGGGGGGGATGAGCAGTTCTTC. Encoded protein: CATRAGGDEQFF. This chain connects TRBV10-3 to TRBJ2-1, with 9 bases fitting TRBD2. The V gene end was trimmed by 10 bases and the J gene end by 8 bases; junction bases not matched to a gene: 6. Germline V gene data show CDR1 as ENHRY and CDR2 as SYGVKD. This CDR3 region has 12 residues.

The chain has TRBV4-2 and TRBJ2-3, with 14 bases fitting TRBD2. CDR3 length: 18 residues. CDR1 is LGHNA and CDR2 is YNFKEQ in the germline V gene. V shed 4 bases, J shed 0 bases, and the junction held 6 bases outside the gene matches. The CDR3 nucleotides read TGTGCCAGCAGCCGAAGACTAGCGGGGGGGCAGAGCACAGATACGCAGTATTTT. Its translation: CASSRRLAGGQSTDTQYF.

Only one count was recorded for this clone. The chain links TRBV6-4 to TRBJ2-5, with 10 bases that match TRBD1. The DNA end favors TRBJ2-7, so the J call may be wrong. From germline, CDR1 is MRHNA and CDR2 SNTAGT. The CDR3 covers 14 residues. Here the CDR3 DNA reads TGTGCCAGCAGTGATTGGACAGGGGGCTACGAGCAGTACTTC. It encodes CASSDWTGGYEQYF.

The CDR3 is CASSLAGRTVNTGELFF. The CDR3 DNA follows: TGCGCCAGCAGCTTGGCCGGACGGACAGTGAACACCGGGGAGCTGTTTTTT. This chain uses TRBV5-1 with TRBJ2-2; D possibly corresponds to TRBD1 (6 bases). The CDR3 has 17 residues. Germline V CDR1 and CDR2: SGHRS, YFSETQ. The V and J ends lost 0 bases and 1 base respectively, with 13 bases between them.

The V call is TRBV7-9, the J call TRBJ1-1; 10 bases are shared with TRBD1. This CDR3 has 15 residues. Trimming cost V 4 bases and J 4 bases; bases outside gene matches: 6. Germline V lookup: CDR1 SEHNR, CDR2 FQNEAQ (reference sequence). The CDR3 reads CASSSPGTGATEAFF. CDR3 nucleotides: TGTGCCAGCAGCTCGCCGGGGACAGGGGCCACTGAAGCTTTCTTT. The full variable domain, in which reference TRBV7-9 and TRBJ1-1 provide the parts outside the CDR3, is DTGVSQNPRHKITKRGQNVTFRCDPISEHNRLYWYRQTLGQGPEFLTYFQNEAQLEKSRLLSDRFSAERPKGSFSTLEIQRTEQGDSAMYLCASSSPGTGATEAFFGQGTRLTVV.

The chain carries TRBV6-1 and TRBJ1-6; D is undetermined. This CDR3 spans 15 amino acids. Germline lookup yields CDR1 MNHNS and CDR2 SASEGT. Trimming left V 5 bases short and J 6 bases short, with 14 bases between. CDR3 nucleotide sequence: TGTGCCAGCAGTCCTCACGGGAATAGTAATTCACCCCTCCACTTT. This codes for CASSPHGNSNSPLHF.

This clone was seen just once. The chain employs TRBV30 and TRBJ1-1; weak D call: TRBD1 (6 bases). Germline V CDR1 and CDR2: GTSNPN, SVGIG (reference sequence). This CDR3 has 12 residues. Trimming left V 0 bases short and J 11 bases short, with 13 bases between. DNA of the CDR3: TGTGCCTGGAGTGTTCCCACAGGGTTGGCTTTCTTT. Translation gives CAWSVPTGLAFF.

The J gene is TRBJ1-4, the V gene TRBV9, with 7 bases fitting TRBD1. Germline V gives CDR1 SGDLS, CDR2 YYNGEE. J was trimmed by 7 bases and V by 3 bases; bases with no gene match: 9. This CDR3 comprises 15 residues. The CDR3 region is CASSGQGGSAEKLFF. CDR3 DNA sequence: TGTGCCAGCAGCGGACAAGGGGGCTCTGCTGAAAAACTGTTTTTT.

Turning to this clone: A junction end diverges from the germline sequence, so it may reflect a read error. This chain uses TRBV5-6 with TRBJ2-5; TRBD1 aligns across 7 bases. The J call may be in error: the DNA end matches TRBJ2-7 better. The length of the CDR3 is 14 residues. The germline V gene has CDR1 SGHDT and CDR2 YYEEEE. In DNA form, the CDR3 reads TGTGCCAGCAGTTTGGGGACAGTCTCCTACGAGCAGTACTTC. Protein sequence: CASSLGTVSYEQYF.

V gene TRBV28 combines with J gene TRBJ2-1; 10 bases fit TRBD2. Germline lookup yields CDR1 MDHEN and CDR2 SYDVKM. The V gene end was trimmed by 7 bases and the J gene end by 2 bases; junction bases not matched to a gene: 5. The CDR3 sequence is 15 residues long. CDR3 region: CASKGLAVAYNEQFF. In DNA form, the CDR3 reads TGTGCCAGCAAAGGACTAGCGGTCGCCTACAATGAGCAGTTCTTC.

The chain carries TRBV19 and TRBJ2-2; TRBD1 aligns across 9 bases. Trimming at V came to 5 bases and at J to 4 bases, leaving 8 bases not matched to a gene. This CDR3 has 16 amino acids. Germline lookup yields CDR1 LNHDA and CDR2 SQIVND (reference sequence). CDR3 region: CASSQSATGGTGELFF. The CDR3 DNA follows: TGTGCCAGTAGTCAGTCGGCGACAGGGGGCACCGGGGAGCTGTTTTTT.

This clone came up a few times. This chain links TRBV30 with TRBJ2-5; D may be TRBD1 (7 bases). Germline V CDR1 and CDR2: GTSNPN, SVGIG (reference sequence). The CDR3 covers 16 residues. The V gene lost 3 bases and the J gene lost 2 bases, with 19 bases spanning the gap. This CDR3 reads CAWSPFPGGKQETQYF. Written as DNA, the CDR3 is TGTGCCTGGAGCCCCTTCCCAGGGGGGAAACAAGAGACCCAGTACTTC. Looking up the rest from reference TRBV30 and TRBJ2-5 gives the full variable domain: SQTIHQWPATLVQPVGSPLSLECTVEGTSNPNLYWYRQAAGRGLQLLFYSVGIGQISSEVPQNLSASRPQDRQFILSSKKLLLSDSGFYLCAWSPFPGGKQETQYFGPGTRLLVL.

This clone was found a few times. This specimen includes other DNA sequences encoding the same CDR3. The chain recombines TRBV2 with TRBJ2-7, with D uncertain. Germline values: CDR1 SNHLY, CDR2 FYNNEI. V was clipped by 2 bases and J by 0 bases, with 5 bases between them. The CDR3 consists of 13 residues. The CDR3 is CASSEWHSYEQYF. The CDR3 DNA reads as TGTGCCAGCAGTGAATGGCACTCCTACGAGCAGTACTTC.

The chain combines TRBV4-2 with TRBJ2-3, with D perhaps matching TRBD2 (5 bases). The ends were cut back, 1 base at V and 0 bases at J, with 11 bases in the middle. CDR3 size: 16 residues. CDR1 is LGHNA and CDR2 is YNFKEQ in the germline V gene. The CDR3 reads CASSQVPGSSTDTQYF. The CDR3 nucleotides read TGTGCCAGCAGCCAAGTGCCGGGGTCTAGCACAGATACGCAGTATTTT.

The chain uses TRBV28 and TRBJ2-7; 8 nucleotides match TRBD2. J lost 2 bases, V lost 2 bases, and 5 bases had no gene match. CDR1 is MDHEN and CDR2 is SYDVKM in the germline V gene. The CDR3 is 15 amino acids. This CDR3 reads CASSLPPGLAYEQYF. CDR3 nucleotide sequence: TGTGCCAGCAGTTTACCCCCGGGACTAGCCTACGAGCAGTACTTC.

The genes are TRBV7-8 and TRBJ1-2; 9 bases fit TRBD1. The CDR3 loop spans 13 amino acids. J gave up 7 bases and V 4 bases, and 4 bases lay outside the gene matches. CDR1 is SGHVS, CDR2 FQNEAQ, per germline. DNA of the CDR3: TGTGCCAGCAGCTACGGACAGGGGTCTGGCTACACCTTC. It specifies CASSYGQGSGYTF.